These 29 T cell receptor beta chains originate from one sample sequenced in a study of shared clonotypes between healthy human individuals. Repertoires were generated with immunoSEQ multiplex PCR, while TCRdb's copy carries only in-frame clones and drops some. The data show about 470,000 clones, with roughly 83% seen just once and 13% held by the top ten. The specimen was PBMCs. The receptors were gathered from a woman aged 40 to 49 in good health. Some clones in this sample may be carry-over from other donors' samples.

CDR3 DNA: TGTGCCAGCAGGAGGGGCGGGAGGGACACCGGGGAGCTGTTTTTT. Protein sequence: CASRRGGRDTGELFF. The chain carries TRBV2 and TRBJ2-2; TRBD2 agrees at 9 bases. The CDR3 sequence is 15 residues long. Germline-derived CDR1 and CDR2 are SNHLY and FYNNEI. The V and J ends lost 6 bases and 3 bases, in that order; junction bases with no gene match: 5. Drawing the rest from reference TRBV2 and TRBJ2-2, the complete variable domain is EPEVTQTPSHQVTQMGQEVILRCVPISNHLYFYWYRQILGQKVEFLVSFYNNEISEKSEIFDDQFSVERPDGSNFTLKIRSTKLEDSAMYFCASRRGGRDTGELFFGEGSRLTVL.

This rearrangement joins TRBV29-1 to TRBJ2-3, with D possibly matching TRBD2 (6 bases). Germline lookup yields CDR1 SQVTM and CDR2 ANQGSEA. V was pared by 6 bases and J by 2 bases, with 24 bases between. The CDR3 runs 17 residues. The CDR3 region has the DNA TGCAGCGTCCTGGGGGGAATAGCACCGACGCCCACAGATACGCAGTATTTT. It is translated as CSVLGGIAPTPTDTQYF.

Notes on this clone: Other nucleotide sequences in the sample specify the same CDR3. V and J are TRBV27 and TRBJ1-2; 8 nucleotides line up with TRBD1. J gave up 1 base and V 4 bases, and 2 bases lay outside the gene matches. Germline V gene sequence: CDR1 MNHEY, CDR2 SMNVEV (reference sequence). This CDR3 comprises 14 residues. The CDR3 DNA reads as TGTGCCAGCAGTTGGGACAGGAGTAACTATGGCTACACCTTC. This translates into CASSWDRSNYGYTF.

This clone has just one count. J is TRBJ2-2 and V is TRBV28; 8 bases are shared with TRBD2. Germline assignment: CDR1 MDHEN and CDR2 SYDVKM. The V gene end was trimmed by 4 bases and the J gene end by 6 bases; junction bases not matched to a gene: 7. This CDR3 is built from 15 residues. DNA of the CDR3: TGTGCCAGCAGTTCCCCCGGACTAGCCCCCGGGGAGCTGTTTTTT. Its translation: CASSSPGLAPGELFF. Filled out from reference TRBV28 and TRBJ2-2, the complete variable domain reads DVKVTQSSRYLVKRTGEKVFLECVQDMDHENMFWYRQDPGLGLRLIYFSYDVKMKEKGDIPEGYSVSREKKERFSLILESASTNQTSMYLCASSSPGLAPGELFFGEGSRLTVL.

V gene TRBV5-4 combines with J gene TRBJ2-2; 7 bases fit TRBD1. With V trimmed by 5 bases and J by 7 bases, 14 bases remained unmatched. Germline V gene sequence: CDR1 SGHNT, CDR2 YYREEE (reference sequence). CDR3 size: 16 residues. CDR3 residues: CASSPEGGQRSGELFF. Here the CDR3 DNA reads TGTGCCAGCAGTCCTGAAGGGGGACAGCGGAGCGGGGAGCTGTTTTTT.

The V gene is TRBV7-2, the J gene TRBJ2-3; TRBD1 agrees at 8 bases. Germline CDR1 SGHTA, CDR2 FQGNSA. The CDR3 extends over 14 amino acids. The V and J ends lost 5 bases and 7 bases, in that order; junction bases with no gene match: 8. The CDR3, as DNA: TGTGCCAGCAGCCAGCGACAGGGGCGGAATACGCAGTATTTT. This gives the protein CASSQRQGRNTQYF.

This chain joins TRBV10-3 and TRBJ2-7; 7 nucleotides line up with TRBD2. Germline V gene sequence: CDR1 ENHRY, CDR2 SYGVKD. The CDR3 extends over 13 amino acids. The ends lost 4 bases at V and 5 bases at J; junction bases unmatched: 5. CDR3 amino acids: CAISGRGSDEQYF. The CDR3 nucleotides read TGTGCCATCAGTGGTCGCGGGAGCGACGAGCAGTACTTC.

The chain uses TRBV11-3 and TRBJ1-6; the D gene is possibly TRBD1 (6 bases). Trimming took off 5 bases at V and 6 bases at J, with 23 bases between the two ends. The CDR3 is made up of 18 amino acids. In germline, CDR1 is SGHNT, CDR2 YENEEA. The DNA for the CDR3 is TGTGCCAGCAGCCCCCCGACCAAGGGGGGAAGTGTTAATTCACCCCTCCACTTT. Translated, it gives CASSPPTKGGSVNSPLHF.

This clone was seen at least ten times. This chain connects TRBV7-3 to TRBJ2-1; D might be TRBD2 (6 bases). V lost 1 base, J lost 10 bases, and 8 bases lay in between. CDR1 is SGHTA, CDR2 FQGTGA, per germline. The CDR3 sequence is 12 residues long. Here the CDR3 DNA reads TGTGCCAGCAGCTTAAGAGGAGGGGAGCAGTTCTTC. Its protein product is CASSLRGGEQFF.

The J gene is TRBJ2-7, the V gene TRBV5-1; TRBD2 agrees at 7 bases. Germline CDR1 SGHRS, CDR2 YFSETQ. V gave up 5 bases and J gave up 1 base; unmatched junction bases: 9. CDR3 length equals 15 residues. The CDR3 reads CASRWGRDRSYEQYF. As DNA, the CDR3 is TGCGCCAGCAGGTGGGGGAGGGATAGGTCCTACGAGCAGTACTTC.

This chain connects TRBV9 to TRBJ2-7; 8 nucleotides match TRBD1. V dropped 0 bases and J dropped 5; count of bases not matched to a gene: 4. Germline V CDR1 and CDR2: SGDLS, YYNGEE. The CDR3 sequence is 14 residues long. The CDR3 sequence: CASSVDRGDDEQYF. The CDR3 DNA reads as TGTGCCAGCAGCGTAGACAGGGGGGATGACGAGCAGTACTTC.

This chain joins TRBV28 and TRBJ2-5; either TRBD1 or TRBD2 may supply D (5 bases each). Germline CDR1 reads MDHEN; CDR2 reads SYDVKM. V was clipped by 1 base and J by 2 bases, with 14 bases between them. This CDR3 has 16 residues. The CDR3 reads CASSLYSGTGQETQYF. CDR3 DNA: TGTGCCAGCAGTTTATATTCTGGGACGGGTCAAGAGACCCAGTACTTC.

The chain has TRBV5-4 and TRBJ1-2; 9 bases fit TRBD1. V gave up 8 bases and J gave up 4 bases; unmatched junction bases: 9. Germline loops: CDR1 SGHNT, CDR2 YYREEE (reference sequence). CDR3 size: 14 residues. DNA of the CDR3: TGTGCCAGTAAGGACCGGGACAGGGTCTATGGCTACACCTTC. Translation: CASKDRDRVYGYTF. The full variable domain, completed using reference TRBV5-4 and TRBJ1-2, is ETGVTQSPTHLIKTRGQQVTLRCSSQSGHNTVSWYQQALGQGPQFIFQYYREEENGRGNFPPRFSGLQFPNYSSELNVNALELDDSALYLCASKDRDRVYGYTFGSGTRLTVV.

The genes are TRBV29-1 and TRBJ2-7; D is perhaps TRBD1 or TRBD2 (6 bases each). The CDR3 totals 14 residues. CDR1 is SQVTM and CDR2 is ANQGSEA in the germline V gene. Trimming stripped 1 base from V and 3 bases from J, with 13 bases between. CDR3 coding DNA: TGCAGCGTTGAAGCCCCGGGGGCTCTCTACGAGCAGTACTTC. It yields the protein CSVEAPGALYEQYF.

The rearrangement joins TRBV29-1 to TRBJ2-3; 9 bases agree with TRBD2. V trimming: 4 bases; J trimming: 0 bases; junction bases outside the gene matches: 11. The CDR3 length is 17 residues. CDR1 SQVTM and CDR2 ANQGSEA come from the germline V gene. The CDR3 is CSVVAGTSRLSTDTQYF. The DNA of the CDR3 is TGCAGCGTTGTAGCGGGGACTAGCAGGCTTAGCACAGATACGCAGTATTTT.

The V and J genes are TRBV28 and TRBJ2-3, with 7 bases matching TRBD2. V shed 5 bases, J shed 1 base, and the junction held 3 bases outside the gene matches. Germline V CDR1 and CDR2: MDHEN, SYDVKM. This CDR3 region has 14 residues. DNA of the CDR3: TGTGCCAGCAGTCTCCGGGGGGGCACAGATACGCAGTATTTT. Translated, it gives CASSLRGGTDTQYF. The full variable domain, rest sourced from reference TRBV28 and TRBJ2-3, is DVKVTQSSRYLVKRTGEKVFLECVQDMDHENMFWYRQDPGLGLRLIYFSYDVKMKEKGDIPEGYSVSREKKERFSLILESASTNQTSMYLCASSLRGGTDTQYFGPGTRLTVL.

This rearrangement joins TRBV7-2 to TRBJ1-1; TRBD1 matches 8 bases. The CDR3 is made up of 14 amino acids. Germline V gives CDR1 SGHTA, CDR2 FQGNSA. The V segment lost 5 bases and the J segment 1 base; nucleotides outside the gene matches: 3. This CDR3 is CASSRTGGNTEAFF. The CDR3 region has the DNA TGTGCCAGCAGCCGTACAGGGGGGAACACTGAAGCTTTCTTT.

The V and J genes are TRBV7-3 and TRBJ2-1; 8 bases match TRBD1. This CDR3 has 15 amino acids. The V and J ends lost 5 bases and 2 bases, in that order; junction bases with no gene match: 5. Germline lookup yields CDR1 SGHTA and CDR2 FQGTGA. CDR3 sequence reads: CASSKDRAAYNEQFF. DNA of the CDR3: TGTGCCAGCAGCAAGGACAGGGCCGCCTACAATGAGCAGTTCTTC.

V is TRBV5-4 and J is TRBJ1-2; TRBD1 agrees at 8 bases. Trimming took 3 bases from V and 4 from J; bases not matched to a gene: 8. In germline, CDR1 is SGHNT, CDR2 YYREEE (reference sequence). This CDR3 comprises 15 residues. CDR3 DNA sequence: TGTGCCAGCAGCTCTGCCGGGACAGGTATCTATGGCTACACCTTC. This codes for CASSSAGTGIYGYTF.

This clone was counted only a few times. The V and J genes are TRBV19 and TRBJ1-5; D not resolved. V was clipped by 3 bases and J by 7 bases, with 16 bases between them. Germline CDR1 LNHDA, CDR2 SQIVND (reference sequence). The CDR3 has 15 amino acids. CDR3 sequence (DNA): TGTGCCAGTAGTATTCATAGGACCCAAGGGCAGCCCCAGCATTTT. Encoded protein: CASSIHRTQGQPQHF.

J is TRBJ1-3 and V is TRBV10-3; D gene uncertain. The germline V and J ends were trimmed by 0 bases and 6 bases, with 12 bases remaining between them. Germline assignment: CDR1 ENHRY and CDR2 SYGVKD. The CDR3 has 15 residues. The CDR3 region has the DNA TGTGCCATCAGTGAGTCGTCAGAAAGGGCAAACACCATATATTTT. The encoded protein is CAISESSERANTIYF.

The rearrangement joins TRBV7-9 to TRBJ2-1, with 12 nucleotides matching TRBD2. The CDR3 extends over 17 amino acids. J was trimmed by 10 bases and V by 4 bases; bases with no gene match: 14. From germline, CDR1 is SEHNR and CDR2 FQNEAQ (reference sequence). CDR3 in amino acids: CASSSPRASGREREQFF. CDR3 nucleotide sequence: TGTGCCAGCAGCTCCCCCCGGGCTAGCGGGAGGGAGCGGGAGCAGTTCTTC.

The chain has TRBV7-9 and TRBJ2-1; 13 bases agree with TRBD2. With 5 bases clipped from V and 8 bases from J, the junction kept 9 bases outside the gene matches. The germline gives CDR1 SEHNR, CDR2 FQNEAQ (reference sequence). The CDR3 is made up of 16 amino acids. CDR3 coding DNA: TGTGCCAGCAGCGACGGACTAGCGGGAGTCATATATGAGCAGTTCTTC. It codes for CASSDGLAGVIYEQFF.

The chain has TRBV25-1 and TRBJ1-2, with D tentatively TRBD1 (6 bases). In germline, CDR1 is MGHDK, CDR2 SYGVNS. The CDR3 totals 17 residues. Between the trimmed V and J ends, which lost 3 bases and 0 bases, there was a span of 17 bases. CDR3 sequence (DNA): TGTGCCAGCAGTGATACACCAGGGACACGGACTAACTATGGCTACACCTTC. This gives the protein CASSDTPGTRTNYGYTF.

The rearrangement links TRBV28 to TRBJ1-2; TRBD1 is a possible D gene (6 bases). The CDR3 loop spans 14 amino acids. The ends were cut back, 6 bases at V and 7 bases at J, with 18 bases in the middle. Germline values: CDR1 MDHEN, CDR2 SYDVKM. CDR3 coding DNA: TGTGCCAGCAGGCCGGGGGCAGGGGTGTCTGGCTACACCTTC. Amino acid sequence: CASRPGAGVSGYTF.

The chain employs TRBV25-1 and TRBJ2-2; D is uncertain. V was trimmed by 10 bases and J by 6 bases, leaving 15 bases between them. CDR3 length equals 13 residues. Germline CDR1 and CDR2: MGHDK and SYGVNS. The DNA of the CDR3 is TGTGCCACCCGATGGGGATTATCCGGGGAGCTGTTTTTT. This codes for CATRWGLSGELFF.

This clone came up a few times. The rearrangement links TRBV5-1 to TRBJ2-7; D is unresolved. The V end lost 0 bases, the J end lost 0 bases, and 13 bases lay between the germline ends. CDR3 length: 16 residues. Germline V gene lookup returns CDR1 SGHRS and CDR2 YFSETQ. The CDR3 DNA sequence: TGCGCCAGCAGCTTGGCCCCGGGCTACCTCTCCTACGAGCAGTACTTC. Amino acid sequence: CASSLAPGYLSYEQYF.

The CDR3 loop reads CASSVRIGSGGNEQFF. The CDR3 DNA reads TGTGCCAGCAGCGTTAGGATAGGATCGGGGGGCAATGAGCAGTTCTTC. The chain is built from TRBV9 and TRBJ2-1; 7 bases match TRBD2. Germline assignment: CDR1 SGDLS and CDR2 YYNGEE. The CDR3 is made up of 16 amino acids. With V trimmed by 2 bases and J by 6 bases, 11 bases remained unmatched.

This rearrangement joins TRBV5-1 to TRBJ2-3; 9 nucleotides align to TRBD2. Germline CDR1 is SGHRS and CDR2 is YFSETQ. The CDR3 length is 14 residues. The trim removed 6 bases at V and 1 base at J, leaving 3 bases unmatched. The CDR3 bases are TGCGCCAGCACCAGGACTAGCGGCACAGATACGCAGTATTTT. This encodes CASTRTSGTDTQYF.